The 29 T cell receptor beta chains listed next were all sequenced from one sample in a study of human T cells and chemical hapten exposure. Time point in this sample: patch test 2, 6 weeks after DPC sensitization. The treatment denotes: therapeutic diphenylcyclopropenone sensitization with weekly scalp DPC. TCRdb re-called the RACE reads with MiXCR, one entry per CDR3 protein. The sample contains approximately 87,000 distinct CDR3 sequences, approximately 10% of which appear only once. Here the sequenced sample was whole blood, taken in connection with sensitization to the hapten diphenylcyclopropenone (DPC). These receptors were obtained from a woman aged 40-49 years with alopecia areata. Some clones in this sample may be carry-over from other donors' samples.

This clonotype has a count of ten or more. The genes are TRBV29-1 and TRBJ2-2; D is unresolved. The CDR3 consists of 11 residues. The ends were cut back, 5 bases at V and 3 bases at J, with 4 bases in the middle. Germline V gene lookup returns CDR1 SQVTM and CDR2 ANQGSEA. CDR3 in DNA: TGCAGCGTTCGGCACACCGGGGAGCTGTTTTTT. It translates to CSVRHTGELFF.

The V gene is TRBV5-1, the J gene TRBJ1-1, with D perhaps matching TRBD1 (5 bases). The CDR3 consists of 15 residues. CDR1 SGHRS and CDR2 YFSETQ come from the germline V gene. V was shortened by 4 bases and J by 5 bases, with 18 bases between the two germline ends. The DNA for the CDR3 is TGCGCCAGCAGCCCCGGGCTGGGGGGAGGAACTGAAGCTTTCTTT. It encodes CASSPGLGGGTEAFF.

This clonotype occurred a few times. The chain uses TRBV11-2 and TRBJ1-2, with D unresolved. The CDR3 totals 14 residues. CDR1 and CDR2 from the germline V gene are SGHAT and FQNNGV. Trimming left V 2 bases short and J 3 bases short, with 10 bases between. The CDR3 spells CASSLSETYYGYTF. CDR3 in DNA: TGTGCCAGCAGCTTATCGGAGACGTACTATGGCTACACCTTC.

The chain uses TRBV10-1 and TRBJ2-1, with 7 positions matching TRBD2. This CDR3 contains 18 residues. From germline, CDR1 is WNHNN and CDR2 SYGVQD (reference sequence). J gave up 4 bases and V 6 bases, and 18 bases lay outside the gene matches. The CDR3 bases are TGCGCCAGCAGATATCTAGCGGCGGACCAAAAAATTTACAATGAGCAGTTCTTC. Its protein product is CASRYLAADQKIYNEQFF.

Many counts were recorded for this clonotype. This rearrangement joins TRBV20-1 to TRBJ1-3; D gene ambiguous. The length of the CDR3 is 13 residues. Germline CDR1 DFQATT, CDR2 SNEGSKA (reference sequence). With 4 bases removed from V and 4 bases from J, the gap between germline ends came to 11 bases. CDR3 amino acids: CSAKGNVGNTIYF. In DNA, the CDR3 is TGCAGTGCTAAAGGGAACGTAGGAAACACCATATATTTT.

In this sample, this clonotype turned up many times. The CDR3 spells CASRTFATDTGELFF. The CDR3 region has the DNA TGTGCCAGCAGGACGTTTGCTACTGACACCGGGGAGCTGTTTTTT. The gene calls are TRBV2 and TRBJ2-2; D gene uncertain. Looked up from germline, CDR1 is SNHLY and CDR2 is FYNNEI. Trimming cost V 6 bases and J 3 bases, with 14 bases left between them. The CDR3 extends over 15 amino acids.

CDR3 residues: CASNRGRINQPQHF. For the CDR3, the DNA is TGTGCCAGTAACAGGGGGAGGATCAATCAGCCCCAGCATTTT. The chain links TRBV19 to TRBJ1-5, with TRBD1 matching 8 bases. This CDR3 contains 14 residues. Germline V gene data show CDR1 as LNHDA and CDR2 as SQIVND (reference sequence). Losses at the gene ends were 7 bases for V and 3 bases for J; bases not matched to a gene: 5.

This clonotype came up a few times. V and J are TRBV10-2 and TRBJ1-5, with TRBD1 identical over 7 bases. CDR1 WSHSY and CDR2 SAAADI come from the germline V gene. This CDR3 is 13 amino acids long. Trimming took 8 bases from V and 2 from J; bases not matched to a gene: 3. The CDR3 loop is CASGGQGNQPQHF. CDR3 coding DNA: TGCGCCAGCGGAGGACAGGGCAATCAGCCCCAGCATTTT.

This clonotype was seen many times. The chain recombines TRBV2 with TRBJ1-4; D call uncertain. V lost 7 bases to trimming and J lost 4 bases, with 7 bases between them. The CDR3 is 12 amino acids. CDR1 is SNHLY and CDR2 is FYNNEI in the germline V gene. The CDR3 is CASKALNEKLFF. In DNA, the CDR3 is TGTGCCAGCAAAGCCCTTAATGAAAAACTGTTTTTT.

This clonotype has just a few counts. The V and J genes are TRBV14 and TRBJ2-2; D not resolved. This CDR3 contains 16 residues. Trimming removed 1 base at V and 4 bases at J, with 13 bases between. CDR1 is SGHDN, CDR2 FVKESK, per germline. CDR3 sequence (DNA): TGTGCCAGCAGCCAAGGATCGCCCCGCGGCACCGGGGAGCTGTTTTTT. Translation gives CASSQGSPRGTGELFF.

The rearrangement uses TRBV7-2 and TRBJ2-3, with 13 bases matching TRBD2. The junction had 3 bases not matched to a gene; V was cut back by 5 bases and J by 4 bases. There are 15 residues in the CDR3. Germline V gene lookup returns CDR1 SGHTA and CDR2 FQGNSA. The CDR3 sequence is CASSTSGGAADTQYF. In DNA, the CDR3 is TGTGCCAGCAGCACTAGCGGGGGGGCCGCAGATACGCAGTATTTT.

This chain links TRBV14 with TRBJ2-1; 16 nucleotides match TRBD2. The V segment lost 4 bases and the J segment 0 bases; nucleotides outside the gene matches: 9. The CDR3 length is 20 residues. Germline-derived CDR1 and CDR2 are SGHDN and FVKESK. CDR3 nucleotide sequence: TGTGCCAGCAGCCCTCCCCCGGGACTAGCGGGAGGGATCTCCTACAATGAGCAGTTCTTC. Protein: CASSPPPGLAGGISYNEQFF.

This clonotype was observed at least ten times. This chain links TRBV27 with TRBJ2-5; 7 positions match TRBD1. The CDR3 sequence is 13 residues long. The V gene's germline CDR1 is MNHEY and CDR2 SMNVEV (reference sequence). J gave up 5 bases and V 6 bases, and 6 bases lay outside the gene matches. The CDR3 DNA follows: TGTGCCAGCAGGCGACAGGGAGAGGAGACCCAGTACTTC. As protein: CASRRQGEETQYF.

The chain combines TRBV10-2 with TRBJ2-7; D is undetermined. Trimming cost V 1 base and J 4 bases, with 14 bases left between them. The CDR3 extends over 15 amino acids. CDR1 and CDR2 from the germline V gene are WSHSY and SAAADI. CDR3 nucleotide sequence: TGCGCCAGCAGTGAGTACTCATACCCCTCGTACGAGCAGTACTTC. Translation gives CASSEYSYPSYEQYF.

The V gene is TRBV15, the J gene TRBJ1-5, with D perhaps matching TRBD1 (5 bases). The CDR3 spans 16 residues. CDR1 is LNHNV and CDR2 is YYDKDF in the germline V gene (reference sequence). V was cut by 1 base and J by 5 bases, with 15 bases left in between. The CDR3, as DNA: TGTGCCACCAGCAGAGGTACCGGGACGGAAGATCAGCCCCAGCATTTT. It yields the protein CATSRGTGTEDQPQHF.

This sequence joins TRBV5-5 and TRBJ2-7; D uncertain. Trimming stripped 4 bases from V and 0 bases from J, with 14 bases between. In germline, CDR1 is SGHKS, CDR2 YYEKEE (reference sequence). This CDR3 spans 15 amino acids. The CDR3 DNA sequence: TGTGCCAGCAGCCTGGCCCCAGGAAACTCCTACGAGCAGTACTTC. Its translation is CASSLAPGNSYEQYF.

There are many counts of this clonotype. V and J are TRBV27 and TRBJ2-4, with D tentatively TRBD1 (6 bases). Trimming shortened V by 2 bases and J by 3 bases, and 8 bases separated the two germline ends. Germline V gene lookup returns CDR1 MNHEY and CDR2 SMNVEV (reference sequence). The CDR3 totals 14 residues. This chain's CDR3 is CASSLARGKNIQYF. CDR3 coding DNA: TGTGCCAGCAGTTTAGCCAGGGGCAAAAACATTCAGTACTTC.

This clonotype came up a few times. The genes are TRBV28 and TRBJ2-7; D may be TRBD1 (6 bases). The V end was cut by 2 bases, the J end by 2 bases, with 10 bases between. CDR1 MDHEN and CDR2 SYDVKM come from the germline V gene. This CDR3 contains 14 residues. The CDR3: CASSLQGSPYEQYF. As DNA, the CDR3 is TGTGCCAGCAGTTTACAGGGGTCGCCCTACGAGCAGTACTTC.

This clonotype was observed a few times. This chain links TRBV2 with TRBJ2-5, with 7 bases aligning to TRBD1. There are 13 residues in the CDR3. Per the germline V gene, CDR1 is SNHLY and CDR2 is FYNNEI. V dropped 6 bases and J dropped 2; count of bases not matched to a gene: 3. The CDR3 region is CASSRDRQETQYF. The CDR3 DNA reads TGTGCCAGCAGCCGGGACAGACAAGAGACCCAGTACTTC.

Only a few counts were recorded for this clonotype. V and J are TRBV5-4 and TRBJ2-7, with D unclear. Germline values: CDR1 SGHNT, CDR2 YYREEE (reference sequence). There are 13 residues in the CDR3. V shed 4 bases and J shed 4 bases, with 12 bases lying between them. In nucleotides, the CDR3 is TGTGCCAGCAGCCCTAACCGTCCTTACGAGCAGTACTTC. It encodes CASSPNRPYEQYF.

V gene TRBV7-2 combines with J gene TRBJ2-3, with TRBD2 identical over 15 bases. This CDR3 has 19 amino acids. V lost 6 bases to trimming and J lost 2 bases; unmatched junction nucleotides: 12. Germline loops: CDR1 SGHTA, CDR2 FQGNSA. CDR3: CASRGTGTSGGPYTDTQYF. The DNA of the CDR3 is TGTGCCAGCAGAGGAACCGGGACTAGCGGGGGGCCCTACACAGATACGCAGTATTTT.

The chain links TRBV14 to TRBJ1-6; D call uncertain. This CDR3 is 17 amino acids long. V was shortened by 0 bases and J by 1 base, with 10 bases between the two germline ends. The germline CDR1 and CDR2 sequences are SGHDN and FVKESK. For the CDR3, the DNA is TGTGCCAGCAGCCAAGAGCTATGGGGATCCTATAATTCACCCCTCCACTTT. Translated: CASSQELWGSYNSPLHF.

The chain has TRBV5-1 and TRBJ2-1, with TRBD2 matching over 11 bases. The V gene's germline CDR1 is SGHRS and CDR2 YFSETQ. Unmatched junction bases numbered 13, after V lost 0 bases and J lost 8 bases. This CDR3 spans 18 amino acids. CDR3 loop: CASSLGGLAGGSLYEQFF. DNA of the CDR3: TGCGCCAGCAGCTTGGGTGGTCTAGCGGGAGGATCTCTCTATGAGCAGTTCTTC.

This chain links TRBV28 with TRBJ1-4, with TRBD1 identical over 7 bases. Per germline, CDR1 MDHEN and CDR2 SYDVKM. This CDR3 has 14 residues. Unmatched junction bases numbered 7, after V lost 5 bases and J lost 7 bases. The CDR3 region is CASSPQGEAEKLFF. Here the CDR3 DNA reads TGTGCCAGCAGTCCCCAGGGGGAGGCTGAAAAACTGTTTTTT.

The table lists this clonotype with many counts. One junction end does not reproduce the germline sequence, and a read error may be involved. Here the CDR3 DNA reads TGCAGTGCTAGAGCGTTGGAGGGTGGAGGGTGGACTGAAGCTTTTTTT. It yields the protein CSARALEGGGWTEAFF. The chain uses TRBV20-1 and TRBJ1-1; D is uncertain. Germline CDR1 and CDR2: DFQATT and SNEGSKA (reference sequence). CDR3 size: 16 residues.

This clonotype has at least ten counts. The rearrangement joins TRBV10-3 to TRBJ2-2; 7 bases map to TRBD1. The CDR3 covers 14 residues. J lost 4 bases, V lost 10 bases, and 9 bases had no gene match. Germline V lookup: CDR1 ENHRY, CDR2 SYGVKD. In nucleotides, the CDR3 is TGTGCCACCAGAGGGACAGAAGGCACCGGGGAGCTGTTTTTT. Its protein product is CATRGTEGTGELFF.

This clonotype occurred a few times. The V and J genes are TRBV7-2 and TRBJ2-2, with TRBD2 matching over 13 bases. Germline V gives CDR1 SGHTA, CDR2 FQGNSA. Trimming cost V 8 bases and J 7 bases; bases outside gene matches: 16. This CDR3 region has 18 residues. CDR3 bases: TGTGCCAGCCGCCACCTTCCGGGACTAGCGGGGCTGAACGGGGAGCTGTTTTTT. Residues: CASRHLPGLAGLNGELFF.

This clonotype was counted between two and nine times. The chain recombines TRBV7-2 with TRBJ2-7, with 12 bases fitting TRBD2. The V gene end was trimmed by 3 bases and the J gene end by 2 bases; junction bases not matched to a gene: 2. This CDR3 is 15 amino acids long. Germline V gene data show CDR1 as SGHTA and CDR2 as FQGNSA. CDR3 residues: CASSFLAGGTYEQYF. The CDR3 region has the DNA TGTGCCAGCAGCTTTCTAGCGGGAGGGACCTACGAGCAGTACTTC.

The chain uses TRBV11-2 and TRBJ2-1; TRBD2 matches 7 bases. CDR1 and CDR2 from the germline V gene are SGHAT and FQNNGV. J gave up 6 bases and V 4 bases, and 12 bases lay outside the gene matches. The CDR3 runs to 16 residues. CDR3 sequence (DNA): TGTGCCAGCAGCTGGCCGACTAGCCGGGTGATCAATGAGCAGTTCTTC. Translated: CASSWPTSRVINEQFF.